The following is a TCR beta chain sequence with its context. This CDR3 is built from 13 residues. The V end was cut by 0 bases, the J end by 4 bases, with 6 bases between. The germline V gene encodes CDR1 SNHLY and CDR2 FYNNEI. The cohort comprised adults aged 18 to 89 years residing in under 30 US areas. Researchers sorted participants into cohorts using their self-reported clinical history. The data were taken from a study of blood T cell repertoires in COVID-19. Study background: Nucleic acid was either cDNA or gDNA, and it came from T cells, B-cell-depleted T cells, or PBMCs.

TCRdb's copy holds only in-frame clones and misses some; the assay was immunoSEQ multiplex PCR. The sample includes about 210,000 clones, over 80% of them seen just once. The receptor was derived from a man between 18 and 29 years old with acute COVID-19. Sequenced material: PBMCs or T cells enriched from blood (not recorded which). J is TRBJ1-2 and V is TRBV2; D gene ambiguous. CDR3 residues: CASSEAGSYGYTF. In DNA, the CDR3 is TGTGCCAGCAGTGAAGCGGGGAGCTATGGCTACACCTTC.